This passage covers 20 T cell receptor beta chains from one sample sequenced in a study of blood T cell repertoires in COVID-19. Clones were sequenced by immunoSEQ multiplex PCR, and TCRdb holds only the in-frame ones, with some missing. The sample shows approximately 400,000 clones, around 89% of them seen only once. Material: peripheral blood. The receptor source for this set is a woman aged 45-65 years with COVID-19, enrolled during active disease.

The chain links TRBV2 to TRBJ2-1, with 12 bases matching TRBD2. From germline, CDR1 is SNHLY and CDR2 FYNNEI. V shed 7 bases and J 7 bases; nucleotides not matched to a gene: 5. The CDR3 spans 14 residues. The CDR3 DNA sequence: TGTGCCAGCAAGACTAGCGGGGGACAAAATGAGCAGTTCTTC. It specifies CASKTSGGQNEQFF.

The genes are TRBV12-5 and TRBJ2-3; TRBD2 agrees at 9 bases. The CDR3 has 17 amino acids. V lost 0 bases and J lost 1; bases outside the gene matches: 5. Germline CDR1 LGHNT, CDR2 FRNRAP. The DNA for the CDR3 is TGTGCTAGTGGTTTGGTTAGCGGGGGTTGGGGCACAGATACGCAGTATTTT. Translating it yields CASGLVSGGWGTDTQYF.

The V and J genes are TRBV2 and TRBJ2-3, with 7 bases lining up with TRBD1. V was pared by 7 bases and J by 6 bases, with 7 bases of the junction left unmatched. Germline V CDR1 and CDR2: SNHLY, FYNNEI. This CDR3 is 13 amino acids long. This CDR3 is CASNVIQGDTQYF. In nucleotides, the CDR3 is TGTGCCAGCAACGTCATACAGGGGGATACGCAGTATTTT.

V and J are TRBV12-3 or TRBV12-4 and TRBJ1-1; D not certain. V dropped 0 bases and J dropped 11 bases, with 13 bases sitting between them. The CDR3 consists of 13 residues. CDR3 residues: CASSLAQAVVAFF. CDR3 coding DNA: TGTGCCAGCAGTTTAGCCCAGGCAGTGGTGGCTTTCTTT.

The genes are TRBV6-4 and TRBJ1-3; no firm D call. Germline lookup yields CDR1 MRHNA and CDR2 SNTAGT. This CDR3 contains 14 residues. Trimming cost V 2 bases and J 3 bases, with 8 bases left between them. The CDR3: CASSDLQSGNTIYF. In nucleotides, the CDR3 is TGTGCCAGCAGTGACCTACAGAGTGGAAACACCATATATTTT.

The CDR3 DNA follows: TGTGCCAGCAGCGCGGGACAGAGCTCCTACGAGCAGTACTTC. As protein: CASSAGQSSYEQYF. The rearrangement joins TRBV9 to TRBJ2-7; 7 nucleotides align to TRBD1. The CDR3 totals 14 residues. The germline V gene encodes CDR1 SGDLS and CDR2 YYNGEE. Trimming cost V 3 bases and J 0 bases; bases outside gene matches: 3.

This sequence joins TRBV5-5 and TRBJ1-1; the D gene is possibly TRBD1 (5 bases). V was cut by 2 bases and J by 6 bases, with 20 bases left in between. The CDR3 is 16 amino acids. Germline V CDR1 and CDR2: SGHKS, YYEKEE (reference sequence). The CDR3 DNA reads as TGTGCCAGCAGCTTCGCCCCCTCCCAGAAGGGGCCTGAAGCTTTCTTT. The encoded protein is CASSFAPSQKGPEAFF.

The gene calls are TRBV11-2 and TRBJ2-7, with 7 bases fitting TRBD1. CDR1 and CDR2 from the germline V gene are SGHAT and FQNNGV. The CDR3 loop spans 15 amino acids. V was pared by 1 base and J by 0 bases, with 3 bases of the junction left unmatched. The CDR3 DNA sequence: TGTGCCAGCAGCTTAGCCAGGGGGAGCTCCTACGAGCAGTACTTC. Its translation is CASSLARGSSYEQYF.

The chain links TRBV19 to TRBJ2-7; D is ambiguous. V was cut by 1 base and J by 7 bases, with 11 bases left in between. The germline gives CDR1 LNHDA, CDR2 SQIVND (reference sequence). The CDR3 has 13 residues. The chain's CDR3 is CASSIGRFGEQYF. DNA of the CDR3: TGTGCCAGTAGTATAGGACGGTTCGGGGAGCAGTACTTC.

V usage is TRBV5-4 and J usage is TRBJ2-7, with D possibly being TRBD2 (6 bases). CDR1 SGHNT and CDR2 YYREEE come from the germline V gene (reference sequence). V was trimmed by 9 bases and J by 3 bases, leaving 16 bases between them. CDR3 length: 13 amino acids. The DNA of the CDR3 is TGTGCCACCACTCCGTCGGGGGTCTACGAGCAGTACTTC. Translating it yields CATTPSGVYEQYF.

The chain couples TRBV11-2 to TRBJ1-2; D remains ambiguous. Trimming took 5 bases from V and 0 from J, leaving 16 bases between them. This CDR3 region has 16 residues. Germline CDR1 reads SGHAT; CDR2 reads FQNNGV. CDR3 nucleotide sequence: TGTGCCAGCAGCCACCCTAGCGGGGAACCTAACTATGGCTACACCTTC. Translation gives CASSHPSGEPNYGYTF.

The chain carries TRBV5-1 and TRBJ1-2; no reliable D call. This CDR3 comprises 15 residues. Germline CDR1 reads SGHRS; CDR2 reads YFSETQ. V shed 0 bases and J shed 0 bases, with 9 bases lying between them. CDR3 sequence reads: CASSLEGVPNYGYTF. As DNA, the CDR3 is TGCGCCAGCAGCTTGGAGGGAGTTCCTAACTATGGCTACACCTTC. The complete variable domain, with remaining parts taken from reference TRBV5-1 and TRBJ1-2, reads KAGVTQTPRYLIKTRGQQVTLSCSPISGHRSVSWYQQTPGQGLQFLFEYFSETQRNKGNFPGRFSGRQFSNSRSEMNVSTLELGDSALYLCASSLEGVPNYGYTFGSGTRLTVV.

The V and J genes are TRBV25-1 and TRBJ1-2; the D gene is possibly TRBD1 (5 bases). The germline V and J ends were trimmed by 6 bases and 10 bases, with 12 bases remaining between them. This CDR3 has 11 residues. Germline V CDR1 and CDR2: MGHDK, SYGVNS. CDR3 sequence (DNA): TGTGCCAGCAGCCAGGGCCGTTCCTACACCTTC. Residues: CASSQGRSYTF.

The genes are TRBV2 and TRBJ2-2; 8 bases are a match to TRBD1. V lost 0 bases, J lost 7 bases, and 7 bases stayed unmatched. This CDR3 is built from 16 residues. CDR1 is SNHLY, CDR2 FYNNEI, per germline. The chain's CDR3 is CASSEARTGIGGELFF. The CDR3 DNA is TGTGCCAGCAGTGAAGCTAGGACAGGGATCGGCGGGGAGCTGTTTTTT.

The chain has TRBV30 and TRBJ2-6; D may be TRBD1 (5 bases). CDR1 is GTSNPN and CDR2 is SVGIG in the germline V gene (reference sequence). The germline V and J ends were trimmed by 0 bases and 1 base, with 7 bases remaining between them. This CDR3 is built from 15 residues. The CDR3 coding sequence is TGTGCCTGGAGTGTATCAGGGTCTGGGGCCAACGTCCTGACTTTC. It encodes CAWSVSGSGANVLTF. The full variable domain, completed using reference TRBV30 and TRBJ2-6, is SQTIHQWPATLVQPVGSPLSLECTVEGTSNPNLYWYRQAAGRGLQLLFYSVGIGQISSEVPQNLSASRPQDRQFILSSKKLLLSDSGFYLCAWSVSGSGANVLTFGAGSRLTVL.

The chain uses TRBV2 and TRBJ1-3; the D gene is possibly TRBD1 (6 bases). V lost 6 bases, J lost 4 bases, and 10 bases lay in between. Germline lookup yields CDR1 SNHLY and CDR2 FYNNEI. The CDR3 sequence is 13 residues long. The CDR3 protein is CASRVDRGNTIYF. The CDR3 nucleotides read TGTGCCAGCAGGGTGGACAGAGGAAACACCATATATTTT.

The chain employs TRBV19 and TRBJ1-1; D ambiguous. The V end lost 0 bases, the J end lost 2 bases, and 10 bases lay between the germline ends. CDR3 length: 15 residues. CDR1 is LNHDA, CDR2 SQIVND, per germline (reference sequence). The CDR3: CASSIDPGTNTEAFF. Here the CDR3 DNA reads TGTGCCAGTAGTATAGATCCAGGAACTAACACTGAAGCTTTCTTT.

The chain combines TRBV6-5 with TRBJ1-5, with D possibly being TRBD1 (6 bases). Trimming cost V 4 bases and J 0 bases, with 13 bases left between them. Germline V gene data show CDR1 as MNHEY and CDR2 as SVGAGI. The CDR3 is 16 residues long. The CDR3 loop reads CASSLQGWDSNQPQHF. The DNA of the CDR3 is TGTGCCAGCAGTTTACAGGGATGGGATAGCAATCAGCCCCAGCATTTT.

The gene calls are TRBV2 and TRBJ2-7; 7 positions agree with TRBD1. The CDR3 is made up of 14 amino acids. CDR1 and CDR2 (germline): SNHLY, FYNNEI. Trimming at V came to 9 bases and at J to 4 bases, leaving 12 bases not matched to a gene. The CDR3 loop is CASQKTGSIYEQYF. The CDR3 DNA reads TGTGCCAGTCAGAAGACAGGGAGTATATACGAGCAGTACTTC.

The chain is built from TRBV5-5 and TRBJ1-4; 8 positions agree with TRBD1. The CDR3 is 13 amino acids. The germline CDR1 and CDR2 sequences are SGHKS and YYEKEE (reference sequence). Trimming took 1 base from V and 7 from J; bases not matched to a gene: 0. CDR3 bases: TGTGCCAGCAGCTTGACAGGGGGTGAAAAACTGTTTTTT. Encoded protein: CASSLTGGEKLFF.